This TCR beta chain emerged from a study of blood T cell repertoires in COVID-19. Turning to the study itself: The origin of the acute and convalescent COVID-19 samples was the United States, Italy and Spain. Sources were T cells, B-cell-depleted T cells, or PBMCs; the material itself was cDNA or gDNA.

V shed 6 bases and J 1 base; nucleotides not matched to a gene: 3. Per the germline V gene, CDR1 is ENHRY and CDR2 is SYGVKD. This CDR3 contains 16 residues. In the source study's methods: Reference gene primer amplification yielded estimated nucleated cell counts. The repertoire was sequenced with immunoSEQ multiplex PCR; TCRdb's copy has only in-frame clones and lacks some. The V and J calls and clone size were taken over from that table, and D and trimming were inferred from the DNA. The sample has more than 80,000 clones, 70% to 80% seen once. The table lists this clone with a few counts. The V gene is TRBV10-3, the J gene TRBJ2-2, with TRBD2 matching 12 bases. The clonotype was recovered from a human donor with acute or convalescent COVID-19. The donor label of this sample is uncertain. Sequencing was carried out using peripheral blood. The CDR3 loop reads CAISPGLAGNTGELFF. The CDR3 DNA sequence: TGTGCCATCAGCCCGGGACTAGCGGGGAACACCGGGGAGCTGTTTTTT.